This is a list of T cell receptor beta chains from one sample in a study of radiotherapy plus CTLA-4 blockade in lung cancer. Sequencing was performed with immunoSEQ multiplex PCR; in TCRdb, only in-frame clones are kept and a portion is missing. The sample includes 40,000 to 55,000 clones, less than 90% seen only once; the top ten take 15% to 20%. The sequencing here drew on peripheral blood, taken from a patient treated with radiotherapy plus ipilimumab. The origin of the receptors is a human donor with non-small cell lung cancer that progressed on radiotherapy plus ipilimumab. Some clones in this sample may be carry-over from other donors' samples. Each CDR3 is given with its conserved first and last residue. Fields, in order: D gene, V gene, J gene, clone size, CDR3 DNA, CDR3 protein. A D gene is named only where the DNA matches it firmly. Clone size is shown for a subset of rows, as once, few, many or a class of expanded clone.

TRBD1	TRBV2	TRBJ2-1	-	TGTGCCAGCATGAGGGGACAGGGGGGCAATGAGCAGTTCTTC	CASMRGQGGNEQFF
TRBD1	TRBV19	TRBJ2-1	-	TGTGCCAGTAGTACGCACAGGGGATCCTACAATGAGCAGTTCTTC	CASSTHRGSYNEQFF
-	TRBV25-1	TRBJ1-1	-	TGTGCCAGCAGTGAATTTCGCTCCAAACAAGGAGCTGAAGCTTTCTTT	CASSEFRSKQGAEAFF
-	TRBV11-2	TRBJ2-1	-	TGTGCCAGCAGCTTAATCCCCCAGGCGGGCAATGAGCAGTTCTTC	CASSLIPQAGNEQFF
-	TRBV10-1	TRBJ1-1	-	TGCGCCAGCAGTGAGTATGCGGGTGAAGCTTTCTTT	CASSEYAGEAFF
-	TRBV7-2	TRBJ2-3	-	TGTGCCAGCAGCTTAGCGGGCGGAGGGAGGACAGATACGCAGTATTTT	CASSLAGGGRTDTQYF
TRBD2	TRBV5-5	TRBJ2-1	once	TGTGCCAGCAGCTTCGGACTAGCGGGGCTCTTCTACAATGAGCAGTTCTTC	CASSFGLAGLFYNEQFF
TRBD2	TRBV7-9	TRBJ2-2	-	TGTGCCAGCAGATTAGGACTAGCGGCGAACACCGGGGAGCTGTTTTTT	CASRLGLAANTGELFF
-	TRBV19	TRBJ2-3	-	TGTGCCAGTAGGGTTCGGCAGGGAACAGATACGCAGTATTTT	CASRVRQGTDTQYF
TRBD1	TRBV2	TRBJ1-1	few	TGTGCCAGCAGTGGGGACAGGGGTGGCACTGAAGCTTTCTTT	CASSGDRGGTEAFF
-	TRBV27	TRBJ1-2	-	TGTGCCAGCAGTACAGGCGGCCGATTCTATGGCTACACCTTC	CASSTGGRFYGYTF
-	TRBV7-8	TRBJ2-7	-	TGTGCCAGCAGCTTTACGGCAGGTACTGACGAGCAGTACTTC	CASSFTAGTDEQYF
TRBD1	TRBV5-4	TRBJ2-5	-	TGTGCCAGCAGCTGGGCGAAACGGGGACAGCAAGAGACCCAGTACTTC	CASSWAKRGQQETQYF
-	TRBV30	TRBJ2-3	-	TGTGCCTGGAGCGAGACAGGCCCCTCTATACTCCCGCCGGATACGCAGTATTTT	CAWSETGPSILPPDTQYF
-	TRBV15	TRBJ2-1	few	TGTGCCACCAGCAGAGATTCCGGGGTCGCCAATGAGCAGTTCTTC	CATSRDSGVANEQFF
-	TRBV18	TRBJ2-1	-	TGTGCCAGCTCATCCATAAGAAAAGAGGCTGAGCAGTTCTTC	CASSSIRKEAEQFF
-	TRBV21-1	TRBJ1-5	-	TGTGCCAGCAGCAAAGAGGTTGCGTCAAATCCTGGACAGGGGGCAGTAGGTAGCAATCAGCCCCAGCATTTT	CASSKEVASNPGQGAVGSNQPQHF
TRBD2	TRBV5-1	TRBJ2-1	-	TGCGCCAGCAGCCAAAACGGGGGGGACTACAATGAGCAGTTCTTC	CASSQNGGDYNEQFF
TRBD1	TRBV5-1	TRBJ1-1	-	TGCGCCAGCAGCTTGGGCGGGACAGCCTCTGAAGCTTTCTTT	CASSLGGTASEAFF
TRBD1	TRBV7-2	TRBJ1-5	-	TGTGCCAGCAGCTACTTCCGGGACAGGCCCAATCAGCCCCAGCATTTT	CASSYFRDRPNQPQHF
-	TRBV19	TRBJ2-7	-	TGTGCCACCGACAGTGGGCACGAGCAGTACTTC	CATDSGHEQYF
-	TRBV2	TRBJ2-1	-	TGTGCCAGCAGGTCAGGAAGCTCCTACAATGAGCAGTTCTTC	CASRSGSSYNEQFF